This T cell receptor beta chain was profiled in a study of T cell repertoires in cytomegalovirus infection. The V segment lost 7 bases and the J segment 6 bases; nucleotides outside the gene matches: 5. Germline assignment: CDR1 DFQATT and CDR2 SNEGSKA (reference sequence). The CDR3 loop spans 13 amino acids. Using its own MiXCR run on the reads, TCRdb lists one record per CDR3 protein. The sample records hundreds of thousands of distinct CDR3 sequences, under 35% being singletons. This clonotype was counted between two and nine times. The target antigen is unknown. The source is a human donor in good health (CMV status not recorded). Some clones in this sample may be carry-over from other donors' samples. The rearrangement joins TRBV20-1 to TRBJ2-5, with 13 bases that match TRBD2. This sample comprised cultured PBMCs, obtained from culture after CMV antigen stimulation. The DNA of the CDR3 is TGCAGTGTCGGACTAGCGGGAGAAAAGACCCAGTACTTC. Its translation is CSVGLAGEKTQYF.